This T cell receptor beta chain was observed in a study of blood T cells in healthy people across ages. General study results and limits: Age brought a roughly linear fall in TCR beta diversity measured per million T cells.

Using a J-beta primer mix together with a sample-barcoded 5' primer, a second PCR was run for about 6 to 12 cycles. In TCRdb, the 5' RACE reads were re-called with MiXCR into one record per CDR3 protein. The data hold 850,000 to 1,300,000 distinct CDR3 sequences, with 35% to 50% observed a single time. Points on this clonotype: Its specificity is unknown.

V was clipped by 6 bases and J by 7 bases; unmatched bases: 10. In germline, CDR1 is DFQATT, CDR2 SNEGSKA (reference sequence). The CDR3 consists of 13 residues. Sequencing input: blood. This TCR came from a woman aged 55-70 years in good health. This chain links TRBV20-1 with TRBJ2-5; TRBD1 aligns across 8 bases. CDR3 nucleotides: TGCAGTGCCCCCGGACAGGGTGAAAGGACCCAGTACTTC. It is translated as CSAPGQGERTQYF.